The clone carrying this T cell receptor beta chain was observed a handful of times. The data were obtained in a study of blood T cell repertoires in COVID-19. Using immunoSEQ multiplex PCR, the repertoire was profiled, and TCRdb retains in-frame clones only, with some absent. Of some 200,000 clones in the sample, 94% were seen once. Looked up from germline, CDR1 is SGHTA and CDR2 is FQGNSA. V gave up 1 base and J gave up 5 bases, with 12 bases separating them. This CDR3 comprises 15 residues. The origin of this receptor is a man aged 30 to 39 with COVID-19, enrolled during active disease. The J gene is TRBJ2-1, the V gene TRBV7-2, with TRBD1 as a possible D gene (6 bases). The sample was peripheral blood. CDR3 sequence reads: CASSLDRVGNNEQFF. CDR3 bases: TGTGCCAGCAGCTTAGACAGGGTGGGAAACAATGAGCAGTTCTTC.